The present TCR beta chain was sequenced within a study of graft-versus-host responses after intestinal transplantation. This clone was seen only a few times. The CDR3 length is 13 residues. Germline lookup yields CDR1 ENHRY and CDR2 SYGVKD. Trimming pared 2 bases from V and 6 bases from J, leaving 7 bases between. The method was immunoSEQ multiplex PCR; TCRdb's version includes in-frame clones alone and lacks a portion of them. This table holds around 19,000 clones, over 35% found once. This chain joins TRBV10-3 and TRBJ2-2; no clear D gene. The sample in question was alloreactive CD4+ T cells from a mixed lymphocyte reaction culture, obtained before intestinal transplant. Subset given: CFSE-low proliferating T cells sorted from roughly six-day pre-transplant mixed lymphocyte reaction (GvH or HvG direction). The TCR was taken from a human patient who received an intestinal transplant. CDR3 sequence: CAISETNPGELFF. The DNA for the CDR3 is TGTGCCATCAGTGAGACAAACCCCGGGGAGCTGTTTTTT.